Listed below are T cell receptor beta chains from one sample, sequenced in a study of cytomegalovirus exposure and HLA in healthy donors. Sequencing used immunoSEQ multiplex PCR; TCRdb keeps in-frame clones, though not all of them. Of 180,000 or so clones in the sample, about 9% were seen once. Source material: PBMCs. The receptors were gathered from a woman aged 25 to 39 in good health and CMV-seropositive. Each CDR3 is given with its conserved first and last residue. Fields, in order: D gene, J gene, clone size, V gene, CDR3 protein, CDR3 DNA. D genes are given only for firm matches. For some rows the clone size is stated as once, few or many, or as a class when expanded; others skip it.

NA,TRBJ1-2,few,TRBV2,CASSEVQGYGYTF,TGTGCCAGCAGTGAAGTACAGGGTTATGGCTACACCTTC
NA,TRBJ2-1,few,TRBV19,CASSIWDKPNNEQFF,TGTGCCAGTAGTATCTGGGACAAGCCGAACAATGAGCAGTTCTTC
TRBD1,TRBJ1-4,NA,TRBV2,CASSDLWTGMANEKLFF,TGTGCCAGCAGTGACCTTTGGACAGGGATGGCTAATGAAAAACTGTTTTTT
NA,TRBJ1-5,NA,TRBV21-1,CASSPLRGEGNQPQHF,TGTGCCAGCAGCCCCCTCAGGGGTGAGGGCAATCAGCCCCAGCATTTT
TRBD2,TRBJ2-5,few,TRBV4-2,CASSQGTSGRDGETQYF,TGTGCCAGCAGCCAAGGGACTAGCGGGAGGGATGGGGAGACCCAGTACTTC
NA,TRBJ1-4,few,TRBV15,CATSPGGRENEKLFF,TGTGCCACCAGTCCTGGGGGCAGGGAGAATGAAAAACTGTTTTTT
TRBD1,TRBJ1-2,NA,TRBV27,CASSLTGGNYGYTF,TGTGCCAGCAGTCTGACAGGGGGTAACTATGGCTACACCTTC
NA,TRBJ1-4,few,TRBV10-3,CAISETVEKLFF,TGTGCCATCAGTGAGACGGTTGAAAAACTGTTTTTT
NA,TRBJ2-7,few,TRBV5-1,CASSFTNPYEQYF,TGCGCCAGCAGCTTTACTAACCCCTACGAGCAGTACTTC
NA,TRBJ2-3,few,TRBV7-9,CASRGQTSTDTQYF,TGTGCCAGCAGGGGGCAAACTAGCACAGATACGCAGTATTTT
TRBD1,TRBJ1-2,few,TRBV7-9,CASSLMRVDRVGGYTF,TGTGCCAGCAGCTTAATGCGGGTGGACAGGGTGGGCGGCTACACCTTC
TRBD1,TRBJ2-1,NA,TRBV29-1,CKRGGQANNEQFF,TGCAAACGCGGTGGACAGGCCAACAATGAGCAGTTCTTC
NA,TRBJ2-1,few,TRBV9,CASSVELGGVSYNEQFF,TGTGCCAGCAGCGTAGAATTGGGCGGGGTTAGCTACAATGAGCAGTTCTTC
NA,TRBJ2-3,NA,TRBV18,CASSPVALSTNTQYF,TGTGCCAGCTCACCGGTGGCCCTTAGCACAAATACGCAGTATTTT
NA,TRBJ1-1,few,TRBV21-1,CASSKDRTGDRAFF,TGTGCCAGCAGCAAAGATCGGACAGGGGATCGCGCTTTCTTT
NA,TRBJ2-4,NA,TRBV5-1,CASSFSQGRLAKNIQYF,TGCGCCAGCAGCTTCTCACAGGGTCGACTAGCCAAAAACATTCAGTACTTC
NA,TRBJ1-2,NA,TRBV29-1,CSVEDRGVGYYGYTF,TGCAGCGTTGAAGATCGGGGGGTGGGTTACTATGGCTACACCTTC
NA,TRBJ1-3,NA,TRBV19,CASSMEGADGNTIYF,TGTGCCAGTAGTATGGAAGGGGCGGATGGAAACACCATATATTTT
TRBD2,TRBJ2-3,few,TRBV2,CASSGTRRVTDTQYF,TGTGCCAGCAGCGGGACTAGGAGGGTCACAGATACGCAGTATTTT
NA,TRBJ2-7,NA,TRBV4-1,CASSQDLRLEQYF,TGCGCCAGCAGCCAAGATCTAAGACTCGAGCAGTACTTC
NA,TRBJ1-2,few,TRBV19,CASSIPQRNYGYTF,TGTGCCAGTAGTATACCCCAGAGGAACTATGGCTACACCTTC
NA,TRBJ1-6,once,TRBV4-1,CASSPFAGEDSPLHF,TGCGCCAGCAGCCCCTTTGCTGGGGAGGATTCACCCCTCCACTTT
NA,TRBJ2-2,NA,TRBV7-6,CASSLRGSTGELFF,TGTGCCAGCAGCTTAAGGGGGAGCACCGGGGAGCTGTTTTTT
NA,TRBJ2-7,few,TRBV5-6,CASSGPGTGAYEQYF,TGTGCCAGCAGCGGGCCCGGGACGGGGGCCTACGAGCAGTACTTC
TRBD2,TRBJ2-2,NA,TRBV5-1,CASSLLILSGRNTGELFF,TGCGCCAGCAGCCTTCTGATATTAAGCGGGAGAAACACCGGGGAGCTGTTTTTT
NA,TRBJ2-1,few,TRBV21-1,CATRFRGQGKNEQFF,TGTGCCACCAGATTCCGTGGGCAGGGGAAGAATGAGCAGTTCTTC
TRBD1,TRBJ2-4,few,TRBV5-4,CASSGGTGGAKNIQYF,TGTGCCAGCAGCGGCGGGACAGGGGGAGCCAAAAACATTCAGTACTTC
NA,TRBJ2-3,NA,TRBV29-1,CSVERRVSTDTQYF,TGCAGCGTTGAGCGACGGGTCAGCACAGATACGCAGTATTTT
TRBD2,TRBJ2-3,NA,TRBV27,CASSGRTRSGTDTQYF,TGTGCCAGCAGTGGCCGGACTAGATCGGGCACAGATACGCAGTATTTT
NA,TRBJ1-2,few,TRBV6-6,CASSYGGSGGYTF,TGTGCCAGCAGTTACGGCGGGTCTGGTGGCTACACCTTC
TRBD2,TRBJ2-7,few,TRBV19,CASSWASGSYEQYF,TGTGCCAGTAGTTGGGCTAGCGGGTCCTACGAGCAGTACTTC
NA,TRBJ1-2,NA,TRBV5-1,CASSFPENTGGYGYTF,TGCGCCAGCAGCTTCCCAGAGAATACGGGGGGATATGGCTACACCTTC
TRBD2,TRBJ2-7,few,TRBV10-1,CASSGPGLAGGYEQYF,TGCGCCAGCAGTGGGCCGGGACTAGCGGGGGGCTACGAGCAGTACTTC
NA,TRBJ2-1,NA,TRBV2,CASRGFADYAEQFF,TGTGCCAGCAGAGGGTTCGCGGACTACGCTGAGCAGTTCTTC
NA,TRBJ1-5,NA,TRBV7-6,CASSLGHRQPQHF,TGTGCCAGCAGCTTAGGGCATCGTCAGCCCCAGCATTTT
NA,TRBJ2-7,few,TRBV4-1,CASSQEIAERYEQYF,TGCGCCAGCAGCCAAGAGATAGCGGAGAGATACGAGCAGTACTTC
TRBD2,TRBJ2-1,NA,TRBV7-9,CASTFGLAGNEQFF,TGTGCCAGCACCTTCGGACTAGCGGGGAATGAGCAGTTCTTC
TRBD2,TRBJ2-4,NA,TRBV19,CASRRRTSGRAKNIQYF,TGTGCCAGTCGGCGCAGGACTAGCGGGAGAGCCAAAAACATTCAGTACTTC
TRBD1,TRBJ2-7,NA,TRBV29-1,CSVIGQGGYEQYF,TGCAGCGTTATCGGACAGGGAGGCTACGAGCAGTACTTC
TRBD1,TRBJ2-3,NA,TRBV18,CATTGKLTDTQYF,TGTGCCACGACAGGGAAACTCACAGATACGCAGTATTTT
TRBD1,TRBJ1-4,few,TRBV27,CASSPTGQGWRKLFF,TGTGCCAGCAGTCCCACGGGACAGGGATGGCGAAAACTGTTTTTT